Below are 31 T cell receptor beta chains sequenced from a single sample in a study of vaccination and CD4 T cells after COVID-19. Sequencing of the DNA from cultured CD4+ T cells was carried out with the Oncomine TCR Beta short-read assay. TCRdb itself ran the PCR reads through MiXCR, one entry per CDR3 protein. The sample contains under 20,000 distinct CDR3 sequences, over 50% of which appear only once. These receptors' antigens are unknown. Described time point: late sampling 161 to 241 days after vaccination in three convalescent patients. Specified treatment: approximately nine-day PBMC culture with coronavirus spike peptide pools or control peptides (ViraFEST assay). This material consisted of CD4+ T cells from blood, cultured in vitro, taken about 7 months after SARS-CoV-2 vaccination. Every receptor here comes from a human donor who had recovered from COVID-19.

The rearrangement links TRBV6-4 to TRBJ2-7, with D unclear. V lost 8 bases and J lost 1, with 15 bases in between. Germline CDR1 is MRHNA and CDR2 is SNTAGT. The CDR3 sequence is 14 residues long. CDR3 sequence: CASSHRHRSYEQYF. CDR3 coding DNA: TGTGCCAGCTCCCATCGGCACAGATCCTACGAGCAGTACTTC.

A few counts support this clonotype. The V call is TRBV6-5, the J call TRBJ1-2, with 8 bases aligning to TRBD1. V gave up 4 bases and J gave up 10 bases; unmatched junction bases: 8. Germline assignment: CDR1 MNHEY and CDR2 SVGAGI. This CDR3 is 13 amino acids long. CDR3 sequence: CASSFTGTGHYTF. CDR3 nucleotide sequence: TGTGCCAGCAGTTTCACCGGGACAGGACACTACACCTTC.

A few counts support this clonotype. The rearrangement uses TRBV20-1 and TRBJ2-1, with 11 nucleotides matching TRBD2. This CDR3 has 19 amino acids. Germline assignment: CDR1 DFQATT and CDR2 SNEGSKA (reference sequence). Losses at the gene ends were 5 bases for V and 3 bases for J; bases not matched to a gene: 18. DNA of the CDR3: TGCAGTGCTCGCACCCCCACTAGCGGGAGCCTACGAGACTACAATGAGCAGTTCTTC. Amino acids: CSARTPTSGSLRDYNEQFF.

V and J are TRBV19 and TRBJ2-3, with 10 bases fitting TRBD2. The CDR3 consists of 15 residues. CDR1 is LNHDA and CDR2 is SQIVND in the germline V gene (reference sequence). After removal of 5 bases from V and 2 bases from J, the junction contained 4 bases not matched to a gene. The CDR3 sequence is CASSPLAGVTDTQYF. Here the CDR3 DNA reads TGTGCCAGTAGTCCTCTAGCGGGAGTCACAGATACGCAGTATTTT.

This sequence joins TRBV6-1 and TRBJ1-6; no firm D call. Trimming cost V 6 bases and J 10 bases, with 22 bases left between them. The CDR3 covers 16 residues. Germline CDR1 reads MNHNS; CDR2 reads SASEGT. The CDR3 here is CASSPPDKGSGSPLHF. The CDR3 DNA is TGTGCCAGCAGCCCCCCAGACAAGGGTTCGGGGTCACCCCTCCACTTT.

V and J are TRBV5-4 and TRBJ2-1; 11 bases map to TRBD2. V trimming: 1 base; J trimming: 9 bases; junction bases outside the gene matches: 6. Germline CDR1 reads SGHNT; CDR2 reads YYREEE (reference sequence). This CDR3 is 15 amino acids long. The CDR3 nucleotides read TGTGCCAGCAGCTTGAAGCTAGCGGGGGGCACTGAGCAGTTCTTC. This sequence encodes CASSLKLAGGTEQFF. The variable domain in full, completed from reference TRBV5-4 and TRBJ2-1, reads ETGVTQSPTHLIKTRGQQVTLRCSSQSGHNTVSWYQQALGQGPQFIFQYYREEENGRGNFPPRFSGLQFPNYSSELNVNALELDDSALYLCASSLKLAGGTEQFFGPGTRLTVL.

The chain joins TRBV10-3 to TRBJ1-6, with D maybe TRBD1 (6 bases). V shed 7 bases and J shed 10 bases, with 20 bases lying between them. The CDR3 length is 15 residues. Per germline, CDR1 ENHRY and CDR2 SYGVKD. This CDR3 is CAITSGAQGKSPLHF. CDR3 DNA sequence: TGTGCCATCACCTCAGGTGCCCAGGGGAAATCACCCCTCCACTTT.

By share, this clonotype counts as medium-sized (0.01 to 0.1%). This chain joins TRBV2 and TRBJ2-1, with D tentatively TRBD2 (5 bases). CDR3 length: 15 residues. CDR1 and CDR2 from the germline V gene are SNHLY and FYNNEI. V was pared by 7 bases and J by 8 bases, with 21 bases between. The CDR3, as DNA: TGTGCCAGCACCGACGTAGGGCGGGCCCGCTATGAGCAGTTCTTC. The encoded protein is CASTDVGRARYEQFF.

The V and J genes are TRBV24-1 and TRBJ2-5; maybe TRBD1 (6 bases). The CDR3 length is 16 residues. Trimming took 4 bases from V and 2 from J, leaving 16 bases between them. Germline V gene sequence: CDR1 KGHDR, CDR2 SFDVKD. The CDR3 sequence is CATSDLPGTSQETQYF. CDR3 bases: TGTGCCACCAGTGACCTACCCGGGACATCGCAAGAGACCCAGTACTTC.

In its sample, this clonotype was seen a few times. The chain combines TRBV20-1 with TRBJ1-1; 7 nucleotides match TRBD1. Germline CDR1 reads DFQATT; CDR2 reads SNEGSKA (reference sequence). The CDR3 contains 12 residues. The ends lost 8 bases at V and 5 bases at J; junction bases unmatched: 8. In DNA, the CDR3 is TGCAGTCCACTGGCAGGGGGAACTGAAGCTTTCTTT. Translation: CSPLAGGTEAFF.

The genes are TRBV7-2 and TRBJ1-5; D might be TRBD1 (6 bases). The germline V gene has CDR1 SGHTA and CDR2 FQGNSA. With 5 bases removed from V and 7 bases from J, the gap between germline ends came to 21 bases. The CDR3 contains 16 residues. CDR3 protein: CASSRGSDRSFQPQHF. The CDR3 nucleotides read TGTGCCAGCAGCAGGGGAAGTGACAGGAGCTTCCAGCCCCAGCATTTT. The variable domain in full, with the rest retrieved from reference TRBV7-2 and TRBJ1-5, is GAGVSQSPSNKVTEKGKDVELRCDPISGHTALYWYRQSLGQGLEFLIYFQGNSAPDKSGLPSDRFSAERTGGSVSTLTIQRTQQEDSAVYLCASSRGSDRSFQPQHFGDGTRLSIL.

The rearrangement uses TRBV7-9 and TRBJ2-3; D might be TRBD2 (6 bases). Germline V gene data show CDR1 as SEHNR and CDR2 as FQNEAQ (reference sequence). The V and J ends lost 6 bases and 4 bases respectively, with 17 bases between them. This CDR3 is 15 amino acids long. CDR3 residues: CASRRDAGLADTQYF. In DNA, the CDR3 is TGTGCCAGCAGGAGGGACGCGGGGCTGGCAGATACGCAGTATTTT.

This chain joins TRBV2 and TRBJ2-1; 8 nucleotides agree with TRBD2. Germline V CDR1 and CDR2: SNHLY, FYNNEI. Trimming cost V 0 bases and J 7 bases; bases outside gene matches: 8. This CDR3 comprises 16 residues. The CDR3 is CASSEARGASGNEQFF. The CDR3 DNA sequence: TGTGCCAGCAGTGAAGCGAGGGGGGCTAGCGGGAATGAGCAGTTCTTC.

Concerning this clonotype: Likely a read error: the CDR3 ends without its conserved phenylalanine or tryptophan. J is TRBJ1-1 and V is TRBV20-1, with D maybe TRBD1 (5 bases). Germline V CDR1 and CDR2: DFQATT, SNEGSKA (reference sequence). The V end lost 1 base, the J end lost 4 bases, and 10 bases lay between the germline ends. This CDR3 is built from 13 residues. The CDR3 DNA reads TGCAGTGCTAGAGGCAGGGTGCGCACTGAAGCTTTCCTT. Its protein product is CSARGRVRTEAFL.

The genes are TRBV7-3 and TRBJ2-2; TRBD2 might be the D (5 bases). Germline CDR1 SGHTA, CDR2 FQGTGA. V was cut by 1 base and J by 1 base, with 10 bases left in between. This CDR3 comprises 16 residues. In DNA form, the CDR3 reads TGTGCCAGCAGCTTAAGGGGAGTGATGAACACCGGGGAGCTGTTTTTT. Translated: CASSLRGVMNTGELFF.

This clonotype was counted between two and nine times. The V and J genes are TRBV7-2 and TRBJ2-3; 11 bases map to TRBD2. This CDR3 is built from 16 residues. The trim removed 4 bases at V and 0 bases at J, leaving 3 bases unmatched. Germline-derived CDR1 and CDR2 are SGHTA and FQGNSA. This CDR3 is CASSYRLAGSTDTQYF. For the CDR3, the DNA is TGTGCCAGCAGCTATCGACTAGCGGGGAGCACAGATACGCAGTATTTT. Drawing the rest from reference TRBV7-2 and TRBJ2-3, the complete variable domain is GAGVSQSPSNKVTEKGKDVELRCDPISGHTALYWYRQSLGQGLEFLIYFQGNSAPDKSGLPSDRFSAERTGGSVSTLTIQRTQQEDSAVYLCASSYRLAGSTDTQYFGPGTRLTVL.

The table lists this clonotype with a few counts. This rearrangement joins TRBV20-1 to TRBJ1-2; a possible D gene is TRBD1 (5 bases). Germline values: CDR1 DFQATT, CDR2 SNEGSKA (reference sequence). Trimming took 0 bases from V and 6 from J, leaving 14 bases between them. The CDR3 sequence is 14 residues long. The CDR3 DNA follows: TGCAGTGCTAGAGATCTTAGGGGCTCGGATGGCTACACCTTC. This sequence encodes CSARDLRGSDGYTF.

The chain has TRBV4-3 and TRBJ2-5, with 8 bases aligning to TRBD2. Germline CDR1 reads LGHNA; CDR2 reads YSLEER. The trim removed 4 bases at V and 5 bases at J, leaving 9 bases unmatched. This CDR3 is built from 15 residues. The CDR3 DNA reads as TGCGCCAGCAGCCGAAGACCGGGACTAGTTGAGACCCAGTACTTC. Translated, it gives CASSRRPGLVETQYF.

The count of this clonotype is one. The genes are TRBV6-2 or TRBV6-3 and TRBJ2-1; unclear D gene. The CDR3 loop spans 11 amino acids. Germline lookup yields CDR1 MNHEY and CDR2 SVGEGT. Trimming left V 10 bases short and J 8 bases short, with 12 bases between. CDR3 residues: CAIPPGDEQFF. DNA of the CDR3: TGTGCCATCCCCCCTGGCGATGAGCAGTTCTTC.

This clonotype was detected a few times. This rearrangement joins TRBV7-3 to TRBJ2-1; D call uncertain. Germline CDR1 reads SGHTA; CDR2 reads FQGTGA. V lost 5 bases to trimming and J lost 2 bases, with 7 bases between them. This CDR3 has 13 amino acids. The CDR3 region has the DNA TGTGCCAGCAGCCCCGGACCCTACAATGAGCAGTTCTTC. Protein: CASSPGPYNEQFF.

The chain uses TRBV7-2 and TRBJ2-2; 8 bases are a match to TRBD2. This CDR3 comprises 16 residues. The V gene's germline CDR1 is SGHTA and CDR2 FQGNSA. V lost 4 bases to trimming and J lost 4 bases; unmatched junction nucleotides: 8. Written as DNA, the CDR3 is TGTGCCAGCAGCTCTCCGGGGGGGCCCGTCACCGGGGAGCTGTTTTTT. As protein: CASSSPGGPVTGELFF.

The chain is built from TRBV7-9 and TRBJ1-1; the D is unclear. V shed 6 bases and J shed 6 bases, with 17 bases lying between them. Germline assignment: CDR1 SEHNR and CDR2 FQNEAQ (reference sequence). The CDR3 is 14 amino acids. The CDR3: CASSSRADGPEAFF. The DNA for the CDR3 is TGTGCCAGCAGTTCACGAGCGGACGGCCCTGAAGCTTTCTTT.

This clonotype was observed a few times. The V and J genes are TRBV6-9 and TRBJ2-1; TRBD2 matches at 13 bases. CDR1 and CDR2 (germline): MNHGY, SVAAGI. This CDR3 has 15 residues. With 7 bases clipped from V and 8 bases from J, the junction kept 8 bases outside the gene matches. Here the CDR3 reads CASILGLAGEDEQFF. The CDR3 bases are TGTGCCAGCATACTCGGACTAGCGGGAGAGGATGAGCAGTTCTTC.

This clonotype was counted a few times. The rearrangement links TRBV7-6 to TRBJ2-3; D unclear. Trimming shortened V by 3 bases and J by 2 bases, and 9 bases separated the two germline ends. The CDR3 spans 14 residues. The germline gives CDR1 SGHVS, CDR2 FNYEAQ. CDR3 region: CASSLSVNTDTQYF. CDR3 nucleotide sequence: TGTGCCAGCAGCTTGTCGGTAAACACAGATACGCAGTATTTT.

This clonotype came up a few times. The V and J genes are TRBV7-2 and TRBJ2-3; TRBD1 matches at 7 bases. The CDR3 contains 14 residues. The J segment lost 8 bases and the V segment lost 3 bases, leaving 8 bases of the junction unmatched. Germline V gene data show CDR1 as SGHTA and CDR2 as FQGNSA. The CDR3 loop is CASSFDSHRGTQYF. The CDR3 DNA reads TGTGCCAGCAGCTTTGATAGCCACAGGGGTACGCAGTATTTT.

The CDR3 coding sequence is TGTGCCAGCACCCTGGACAGACCTTATGGCTACACCTTC. Its translation is CASTLDRPYGYTF. The chain joins TRBV2 to TRBJ1-2; D perhaps matches TRBD1 (6 bases). Between the trimmed V and J ends, which lost 7 bases and 5 bases, there was a span of 14 bases. This CDR3 is built from 13 residues. CDR1 and CDR2 from the germline V gene are SNHLY and FYNNEI.

The CDR3 bases are TGTGCCAGCAGTCAGGGGTTCTATGGCTACACCTTC. Residues: CASSQGFYGYTF. The chain recombines TRBV6-2 or TRBV6-3 with TRBJ1-2, with D tentatively TRBD1 (6 bases). The ends were cut back, 5 bases at V and 4 bases at J, with 8 bases in the middle. There are 12 residues in the CDR3. The germline gives CDR1 MNHEY, CDR2 SVGEGT.

The chain has TRBV20-1 and TRBJ2-5; 12 nucleotides line up with TRBD2. Germline assignment: CDR1 DFQATT and CDR2 SNEGSKA (reference sequence). With V trimmed by 4 bases and J by 5 bases, 8 bases remained unmatched. The CDR3 runs 15 residues. CDR3 sequence (DNA): TGCAGTGCTAACCGGCGGGGGACTAGCGGGGAGACCCAGTACTTC. Protein product: CSANRRGTSGETQYF.

The J gene is TRBJ1-1, the V gene TRBV7-9; D gene ambiguous. Trimming cost V 4 bases and J 5 bases, with 14 bases left between them. The CDR3 spans 14 residues. Germline lookup yields CDR1 SEHNR and CDR2 FQNEAQ (reference sequence). In DNA, the CDR3 is TGTGCCAGCAGCTGGGCGGAGGCACGGACTGAAGCTTTCTTT. Protein sequence: CASSWAEARTEAFF.

The chain is built from TRBV15 and TRBJ2-7; D is unresolved. V lost 1 base to trimming and J lost 6 bases, with 10 bases between them. CDR1 and CDR2 from the germline V gene are LNHNV and YYDKDF (reference sequence). This CDR3 comprises 13 residues. The CDR3 spells CATSRGVKSEQYF. The CDR3 coding sequence is TGTGCCACCAGCAGAGGAGTAAAGTCCGAGCAGTACTTC.

The chain joins TRBV20-1 to TRBJ2-2; TRBD2 matches 9 bases. V lost 3 bases and J lost 5; bases outside the gene matches: 10. From germline, CDR1 is DFQATT and CDR2 SNEGSKA (reference sequence). CDR3 length: 16 residues. The CDR3 loop is CSARPGLAMGTGELFF. For the CDR3, the DNA is TGCAGTGCTAGGCCCGGACTAGCGATGGGAACCGGGGAGCTGTTTTTT.